The 28 T cell receptor beta chains reported below all come from one sample, sequenced in a study of cytomegalovirus exposure and HLA in healthy donors. Use of 60 Vbeta and 13 Jbeta primers characterized the PCR. Sequencing used immunoSEQ multiplex PCR; TCRdb keeps in-frame clones, though not all of them. In the table there are around 190,000 clones, under 85% of which are singletons. The sample comprised PBMCs. The receptors stem from a woman between 18 and 29 years old in good health and CMV-seronegative.

This clone has just one count. The V gene is TRBV5-1, the J gene TRBJ2-1; D ambiguous. The CDR3 has 16 residues. V lost 0 bases, J lost 4 bases, and 14 bases lay in between. Per germline, CDR1 SGHRS and CDR2 YFSETQ. The CDR3 protein is CASSLAATEFYNEQFF. In DNA, the CDR3 is TGCGCCAGCAGCTTGGCCGCTACGGAGTTTTACAATGAGCAGTTCTTC.

This chain links TRBV7-3 with TRBJ2-3; 11 nucleotides agree with TRBD2. The trim removed 4 bases at V and 4 bases at J, leaving 7 bases unmatched. The CDR3 length is 16 residues. Germline lookup yields CDR1 SGHTA and CDR2 FQGTGA. The DNA for the CDR3 is TGTGCCAGCAGCTCTAATAGCGGGGGGGCCTCAGATACGCAGTATTTT. It specifies CASSSNSGGASDTQYF.

This chain links TRBV5-1 with TRBJ1-4; D is possibly TRBD1 (5 bases). Deletions cut 5 bases from V and 0 bases from J, with 14 bases between. Germline V gene sequence: CDR1 SGHRS, CDR2 YFSETQ. The length of the CDR3 is 16 residues. Here the CDR3 DNA reads TGCGCCAGCAGACTCGGACAATTTGCAACTAATGAAAAACTGTTTTTT. It specifies CASRLGQFATNEKLFF.

The gene calls are TRBV28 and TRBJ1-1; weak D call: TRBD1 (6 bases). This CDR3 is 15 amino acids long. With 3 bases removed from V and 3 bases from J, the gap between germline ends came to 14 bases. Per the germline V gene, CDR1 is MDHEN and CDR2 is SYDVKM. In DNA, the CDR3 is TGTGCCAGCAGTTTGGGGGGGGCGGGGTACACTGAAGCTTTCTTT. It codes for CASSLGGAGYTEAFF. The full variable domain, completed using reference TRBV28 and TRBJ1-1, is DVKVTQSSRYLVKRTGEKVFLECVQDMDHENMFWYRQDPGLGLRLIYFSYDVKMKEKGDIPEGYSVSREKKERFSLILESASTNQTSMYLCASSLGGAGYTEAFFGQGTRLTVV.

The chain is built from TRBV28 and TRBJ1-4, with TRBD1 matching 7 bases. Germline trimming cut 7 bases from V and 7 bases from J; bases unmatched to any gene: 9. From germline, CDR1 is MDHEN and CDR2 SYDVKM. The CDR3 covers 14 residues. The chain's CDR3 is CASTSTGEGEKLFF. The CDR3 coding sequence is TGTGCCAGCACGTCCACAGGGGAAGGTGAAAAACTGTTTTTT.

The genes are TRBV10-1 and TRBJ2-3, with D tentatively TRBD1 (5 bases). V lost 2 bases and J lost 6, with 12 bases in between. Per germline, CDR1 WNHNN and CDR2 SYGVQD (reference sequence). CDR3 length equals 14 residues. CDR3 in DNA: TGCGCCAGCAGTGAGGGGGCAGGGTCGGATACGCAGTATTTT. Amino acid sequence: CASSEGAGSDTQYF.

The chain uses TRBV9 and TRBJ2-5; no reliable D call. This CDR3 is built from 16 residues. Germline CDR1 and CDR2: SGDLS and YYNGEE. The V and J ends lost 4 bases and 4 bases respectively, with 20 bases between them. The DNA of the CDR3 is TGTGCCAGCAGCTCCCCAGGTGGAACCTCCGTAGAGACCCAGTACTTC. It encodes CASSSPGGTSVETQYF.

This clone has just one count. The rearrangement joins TRBV5-1 to TRBJ2-7; D unclear. Trimming pared 4 bases from V and 2 bases from J, leaving 10 bases between. This CDR3 has 13 residues. Germline assignment: CDR1 SGHRS and CDR2 YFSETQ. This CDR3 reads CASSPGWAYEQYF. As DNA, the CDR3 is TGCGCCAGCAGCCCGGGTTGGGCCTACGAGCAGTACTTC. Looking up the rest from reference TRBV5-1 and TRBJ2-7 gives the full variable domain: KAGVTQTPRYLIKTRGQQVTLSCSPISGHRSVSWYQQTPGQGLQFLFEYFSETQRNKGNFPGRFSGRQFSNSRSEMNVSTLELGDSALYLCASSPGWAYEQYFGPGTRLTVT.

V and J are TRBV30 and TRBJ2-1; 8 bases are a match to TRBD2. The trim removed 3 bases at V and 13 bases at J, leaving 8 bases unmatched. This CDR3 is 12 amino acids long. CDR1 and CDR2 from the germline V gene are GTSNPN and SVGIG (reference sequence). In DNA, the CDR3 is TGTGCCTGGAGCGACGGAGGACTAGCCCAGTTCTTC. Its translation: CAWSDGGLAQFF.

This clone was seen a handful of times. The chain recombines TRBV5-6 with TRBJ2-7, with D possibly TRBD1 on 5 matching bases. The germline V and J ends were trimmed by 0 bases and 1 base, with 8 bases remaining between them. Per the germline V gene, CDR1 is SGHDT and CDR2 is YYEEEE. The CDR3 is 14 amino acids. Here the CDR3 DNA reads TGTGCCAGCAGCTTGGAGGACACGTCCTACGAGCAGTACTTC. Translated, it gives CASSLEDTSYEQYF.

The V call is TRBV6-1, the J call TRBJ2-1, with TRBD1 as a possible D gene (5 bases). This CDR3 region has 14 residues. Germline CDR1 and CDR2: MNHNS and SASEGT. V gave up 5 bases and J gave up 8 bases, with 16 bases separating them. CDR3 nucleotide sequence: TGTGCCAGCAGTTTCGCAGGGTATTCCGATGAGCAGTTCTTC. Protein: CASSFAGYSDEQFF.

This clone is a singleton in its sample. The chain combines TRBV29-1 with TRBJ1-1; possibly TRBD1 for D (6 bases). Trimming removed 7 bases from V and 0 bases from J, with 12 bases in between. Germline CDR1 SQVTM, CDR2 ANQGSEA. The CDR3 is made up of 13 amino acids. CDR3 in amino acids: CSAHGTMNTEAFF. The CDR3 nucleotides are TGCAGCGCCCATGGGACAATGAACACTGAAGCTTTCTTT.

The chain uses TRBV28 and TRBJ1-2, with D possibly TRBD1 on 5 matching bases. Germline V lookup: CDR1 MDHEN, CDR2 SYDVKM. V gave up 5 bases and J gave up 0 bases, with 10 bases separating them. The CDR3 length is 14 residues. CDR3 DNA sequence: TGTGCCAGCAGTATTCGACAGACTAACTATGGCTACACCTTC. This sequence encodes CASSIRQTNYGYTF.

This chain uses TRBV9 with TRBJ2-3; 15 positions match TRBD2. Germline lookup yields CDR1 SGDLS and CDR2 YYNGEE. This CDR3 contains 16 residues. With 5 bases clipped from V and 2 bases from J, the junction kept 3 bases outside the gene matches. The DNA for the CDR3 is TGTGCCAGCAGTGGGACTAGCGGGGGGCCCACAGATACGCAGTATTTT. Translating it yields CASSGTSGGPTDTQYF.

J is TRBJ2-2 and V is TRBV4-1, with TRBD2 identical over 7 bases. This CDR3 region has 16 residues. The J segment lost 0 bases and the V segment lost 6 bases, leaving 7 bases of the junction unmatched. Germline values: CDR1 MGHRA, CDR2 YSYEKL. The CDR3 coding sequence is TGCGCCAGCAGAGGTGGCGGGGGTTCGAACACCGGGGAGCTGTTTTTT. It yields the protein CASRGGGGSNTGELFF.

The chain is built from TRBV5-1 and TRBJ2-2; TRBD1 matches at 8 bases. The CDR3 extends over 15 amino acids. Germline V lookup: CDR1 SGHRS, CDR2 YFSETQ. V lost 0 bases and J lost 4; bases outside the gene matches: 2. CDR3 loop: CASSLEDRATGELFF. The CDR3 DNA reads as TGCGCCAGCAGCTTGGAGGACAGGGCCACCGGGGAGCTGTTTTTT.

This rearrangement joins TRBV27 to TRBJ1-2, with 9 nucleotides matching TRBD1. CDR1 MNHEY and CDR2 SMNVEV come from the germline V gene (reference sequence). Trimming took 6 bases from V and 8 from J; bases not matched to a gene: 10. The CDR3 is 14 residues long. CDR3 region: CASRTGTGSVGYTF. DNA for the CDR3: TGTGCCAGCAGGACCGGGACAGGGAGCGTCGGCTACACCTTC.

The CDR3 coding sequence is TGTGCCAGCAACCCGGGAGGGGGCCCCTACAATGAGCAGTTCTTC. Translation: CASNPGGGPYNEQFF. This chain uses TRBV28 with TRBJ2-1, with D possibly TRBD2 on 8 matching bases. V lost 7 bases, J lost 2 bases, and 15 bases lay in between. This CDR3 comprises 15 residues. CDR1 and CDR2 (germline): MDHEN, SYDVKM.

This clone was observed once. The genes are TRBV6-5 and TRBJ1-3; D is undetermined. The CDR3 is made up of 14 amino acids. CDR1 and CDR2 (germline): MNHEY, SVGAGI. With 8 bases removed from V and 0 bases from J, the gap between germline ends came to 11 bases. This CDR3 reads CASGERLSGNTIYF. The CDR3 DNA follows: TGTGCCAGCGGAGAACGGCTCTCTGGAAACACCATATATTTT.

This clone occurred a few times. J is TRBJ2-7 and V is TRBV10-2; a weak D match, TRBD1 (6 bases). The germline CDR1 and CDR2 sequences are WSHSY and SAAADI. Trimming shortened V by 3 bases and J by 1 base, and 10 bases separated the two germline ends. This CDR3 contains 14 residues. CDR3 DNA: TGCGCCAGCAGTGACCGGACAGAGTCCTACGAGCAGTACTTC. Its translation is CASSDRTESYEQYF.

This rearrangement joins TRBV27 to TRBJ2-1, with 7 bases matching TRBD2. CDR1 MNHEY and CDR2 SMNVEV come from the germline V gene (reference sequence). V trimming: 2 bases; J trimming: 4 bases; junction bases outside the gene matches: 2. The length of the CDR3 is 14 residues. CDR3 region: CASSLASGYNEQFF. In DNA, the CDR3 is TGTGCCAGCAGTTTAGCTAGCGGTTACAATGAGCAGTTCTTC.

The rearrangement joins TRBV29-1 to TRBJ1-1; D might be TRBD1 (5 bases). Germline CDR1 SQVTM, CDR2 ANQGSEA. Trimming shortened V by 5 bases and J by 0 bases, and 10 bases separated the two germline ends. The CDR3 runs to 13 residues. The CDR3 protein is CSVLRGMNTEAFF. The CDR3 DNA reads TGCAGCGTTCTTCGGGGGATGAACACTGAAGCTTTCTTT.

As DNA, the CDR3 is TGCAGCGTAGACAGTAATGAAAAACTGTTTTTT. This sequence encodes CSVDSNEKLFF. The J gene is TRBJ1-4, the V gene TRBV29-1; TRBD1 is a possible D gene (5 bases). This CDR3 is built from 11 residues. Germline CDR1 reads SQVTM; CDR2 reads ANQGSEA. Trimming took off 6 bases at V and 4 bases at J, with 6 bases between the two ends.

The chain is built from TRBV25-1 and TRBJ1-1; tentatively, D is TRBD1 (5 bases). The CDR3 is 13 residues long. Germline V gene sequence: CDR1 MGHDK, CDR2 SYGVNS. The ends were cut back, 2 bases at V and 7 bases at J, with 11 bases in the middle. The CDR3 DNA reads as TGTGCCAGCAGTGAACAGGGTTGGATTGAAGCTTTCTTT. As protein: CASSEQGWIEAFF.

This chain joins TRBV5-6 and TRBJ1-1, with D possibly matching TRBD1 (5 bases). Between the trimmed V and J ends, which lost 1 base and 9 bases, there was a span of 13 bases. Germline V gene sequence: CDR1 SGHDT, CDR2 YYEEEE. This CDR3 region has 13 residues. DNA for the CDR3: TGTGCCAGCAGCTTGACGAAGACAGCGAAAGCTTTCTTT. Protein product: CASSLTKTAKAFF. The full variable domain, completed using reference TRBV5-6 and TRBJ1-1, is DAGVTQSPTHLIKTRGQQVTLRCSPKSGHDTVSWYQQALGQGPQFIFQYYEEEERQRGNFPDRFSGHQFPNYSSELNVNALLLGDSALYLCASSLTKTAKAFFGQGTRLTVV.

As regards this clone: This same CDR3 is encoded by further DNA sequences in the sample. The genes are TRBV7-3 and TRBJ1-1; D uncertain. V was shortened by 0 bases and J by 2 bases, with 7 bases between the two germline ends. Per germline, CDR1 SGHTA and CDR2 FQGTGA. The CDR3 consists of 14 residues. As DNA, the CDR3 is TGTGCCAGCAGCTTAACATACACCAACACTGAAGCTTTCTTT. Its translation: CASSLTYTNTEAFF.

This rearrangement joins TRBV29-1 to TRBJ2-3; 9 nucleotides match TRBD1. Unmatched junction bases numbered 11, after V lost 7 bases and J lost 6 bases. CDR1 SQVTM and CDR2 ANQGSEA come from the germline V gene. The CDR3 sequence is 14 residues long. The CDR3 DNA sequence: TGCAGCGCCGGCGGGGGACAGGGTTCCGATACGCAGTATTTT. It codes for CSAGGGQGSDTQYF.

V is TRBV19 and J is TRBJ1-6; 8 bases fit TRBD1. Germline V gene data show CDR1 as LNHDA and CDR2 as SQIVND (reference sequence). This CDR3 is built from 14 residues. The junction had 8 bases not matched to a gene; V was cut back by 3 bases and J by 13 bases. The CDR3: CASSIFLQGEPLHF. The CDR3 nucleotides read TGTGCCAGTAGTATCTTCTTACAGGGGGAGCCCCTCCACTTT.